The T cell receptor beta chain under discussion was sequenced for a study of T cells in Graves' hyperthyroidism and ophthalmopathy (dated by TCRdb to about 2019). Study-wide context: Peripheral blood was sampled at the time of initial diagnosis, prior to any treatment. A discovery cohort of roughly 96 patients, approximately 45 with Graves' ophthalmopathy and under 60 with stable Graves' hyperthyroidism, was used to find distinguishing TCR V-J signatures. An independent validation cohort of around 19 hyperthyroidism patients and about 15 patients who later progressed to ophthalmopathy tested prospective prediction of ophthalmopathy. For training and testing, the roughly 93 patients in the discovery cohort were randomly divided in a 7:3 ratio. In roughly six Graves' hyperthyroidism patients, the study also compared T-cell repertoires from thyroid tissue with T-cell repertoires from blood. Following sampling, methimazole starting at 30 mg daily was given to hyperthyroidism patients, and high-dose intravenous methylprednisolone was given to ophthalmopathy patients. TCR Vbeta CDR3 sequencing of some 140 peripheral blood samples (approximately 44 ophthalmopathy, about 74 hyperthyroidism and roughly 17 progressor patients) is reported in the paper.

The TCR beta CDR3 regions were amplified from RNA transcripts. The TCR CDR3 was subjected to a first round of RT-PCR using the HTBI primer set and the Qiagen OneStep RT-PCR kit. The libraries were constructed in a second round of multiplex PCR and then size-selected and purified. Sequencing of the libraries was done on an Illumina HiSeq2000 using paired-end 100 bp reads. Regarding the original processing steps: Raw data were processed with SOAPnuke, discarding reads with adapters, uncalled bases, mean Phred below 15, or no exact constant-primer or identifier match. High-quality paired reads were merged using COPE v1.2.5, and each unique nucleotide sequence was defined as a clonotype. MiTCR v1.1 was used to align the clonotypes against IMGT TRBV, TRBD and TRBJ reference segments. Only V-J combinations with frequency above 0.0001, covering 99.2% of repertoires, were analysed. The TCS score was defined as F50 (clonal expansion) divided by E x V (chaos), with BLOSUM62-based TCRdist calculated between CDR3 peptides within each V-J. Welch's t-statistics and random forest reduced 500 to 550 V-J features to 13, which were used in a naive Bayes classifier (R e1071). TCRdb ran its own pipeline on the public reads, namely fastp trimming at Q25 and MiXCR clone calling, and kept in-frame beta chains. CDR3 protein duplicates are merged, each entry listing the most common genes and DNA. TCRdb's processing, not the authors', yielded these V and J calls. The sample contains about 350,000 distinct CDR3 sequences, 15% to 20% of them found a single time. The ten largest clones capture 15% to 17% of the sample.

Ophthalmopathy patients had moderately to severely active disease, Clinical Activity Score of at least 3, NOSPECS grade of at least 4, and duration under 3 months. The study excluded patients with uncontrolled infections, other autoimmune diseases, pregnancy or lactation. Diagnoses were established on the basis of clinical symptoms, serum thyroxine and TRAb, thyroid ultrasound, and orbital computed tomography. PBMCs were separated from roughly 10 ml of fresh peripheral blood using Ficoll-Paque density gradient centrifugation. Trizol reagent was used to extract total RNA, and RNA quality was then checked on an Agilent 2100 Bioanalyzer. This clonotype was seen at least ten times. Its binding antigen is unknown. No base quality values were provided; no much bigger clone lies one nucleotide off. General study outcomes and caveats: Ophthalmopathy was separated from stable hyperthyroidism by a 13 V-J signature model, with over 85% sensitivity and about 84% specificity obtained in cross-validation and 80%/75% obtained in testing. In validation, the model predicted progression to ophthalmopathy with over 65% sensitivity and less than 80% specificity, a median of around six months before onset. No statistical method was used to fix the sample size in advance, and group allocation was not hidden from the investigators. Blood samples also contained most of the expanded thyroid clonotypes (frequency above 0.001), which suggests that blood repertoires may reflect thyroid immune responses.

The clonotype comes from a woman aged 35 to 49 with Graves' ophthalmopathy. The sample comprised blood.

CDR3 region: CASRDIRETHYEQYF. The nucleotides are TGTGCCAGCAGGGATATCCGGGAGACCCACTACGAGCAGTACTTC. Recombination joined TRBV28 with TRBJ2-7; tentative D gene TRBD2, with 6 bases matching. The germline V gene encodes CDR1 MDHEN and CDR2 SYDVKM. The trim is 6 bases for V and 3 bases for J, with a gap of 18 bases between the germline ends. The CDR3 sequence holds 15 residues, the cysteine and phenylalanine included. The sequence is cut down to CDR3 DNA, 45 bases in frame from base 1. Beyond the CDR3, the reference TRBV28 and TRBJ2-7 genes provide the residues; the full variable domain reads: DVKVTQSSRYLVKRTGEKVFLECVQDMDHENMFWYRQDPGLGLRLIYFSYDVKMKEKGDIPEGYSVSREKKERFSLILESASTNQTSMYLCASRDIRETHYEQYFGPGTRLTVT.